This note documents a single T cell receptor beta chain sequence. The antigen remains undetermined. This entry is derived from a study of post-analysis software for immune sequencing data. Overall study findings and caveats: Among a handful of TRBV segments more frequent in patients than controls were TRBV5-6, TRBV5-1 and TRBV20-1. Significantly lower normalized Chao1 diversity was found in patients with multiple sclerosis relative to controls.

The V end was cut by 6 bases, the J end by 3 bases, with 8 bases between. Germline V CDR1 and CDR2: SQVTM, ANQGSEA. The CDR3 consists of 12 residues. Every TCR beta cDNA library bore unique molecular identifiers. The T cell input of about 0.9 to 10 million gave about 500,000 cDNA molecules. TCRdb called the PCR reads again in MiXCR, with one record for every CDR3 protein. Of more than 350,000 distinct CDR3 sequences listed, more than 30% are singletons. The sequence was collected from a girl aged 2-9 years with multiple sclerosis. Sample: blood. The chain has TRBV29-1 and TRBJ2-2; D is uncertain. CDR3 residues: CSVTTYTGELFF. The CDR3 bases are TGCAGCGTCACCACTTACACCGGGGAGCTGTTTTTT.